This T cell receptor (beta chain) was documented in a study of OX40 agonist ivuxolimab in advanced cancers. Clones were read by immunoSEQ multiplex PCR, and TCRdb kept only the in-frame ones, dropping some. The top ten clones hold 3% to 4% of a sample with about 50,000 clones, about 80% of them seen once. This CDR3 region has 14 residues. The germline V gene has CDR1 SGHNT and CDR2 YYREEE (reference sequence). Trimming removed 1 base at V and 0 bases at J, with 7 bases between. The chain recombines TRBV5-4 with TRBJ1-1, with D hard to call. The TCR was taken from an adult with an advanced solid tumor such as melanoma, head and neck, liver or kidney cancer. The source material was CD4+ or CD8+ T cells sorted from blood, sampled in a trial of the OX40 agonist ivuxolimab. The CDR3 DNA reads TGTGCCAGCAGCTTGAGCCGCATGAACACTGAAGCTTTCTTT. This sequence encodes CASSLSRMNTEAFF.